A single sample gave rise to the 24 T cell receptor beta chains below, sequenced in a study of T cells in Graves' hyperthyroidism and ophthalmopathy. The source material, RNA transcripts, was used to amplify TCR beta CDR3 regions. The TCR CDR3 was amplified in a first-round RT-PCR using the HTBI primer set. TCRdb reanalysed the multiplex PCR reads using MiXCR and keeps one entry per CDR3 protein. The sample shows fewer than 750,000 distinct CDR3 sequences, roughly 14% of them seen only once. The material sequenced was blood. The source of these receptors is a middle-aged woman with Graves' ophthalmopathy.

This clonotype was seen a handful of times. The V gene is TRBV13, the J gene TRBJ1-1, with D uncertain. There are 12 residues in the CDR3. Per germline, CDR1 PRHDT and CDR2 FYEKMQ (reference sequence). V lost 6 bases to trimming and J lost 4 bases, with 9 bases between them. The CDR3 region has the DNA TGTGCCAGCAGGGGCATTCCCACTGAAGCTTTCTTT. Translation: CASRGIPTEAFF.

The J gene is TRBJ2-7, the V gene TRBV20-1; tentatively, D is TRBD1 (5 bases). Trimming shortened V by 1 base and J by 0 bases, and 13 bases separated the two germline ends. The germline CDR1 and CDR2 sequences are DFQATT and SNEGSKA (reference sequence). This CDR3 region has 15 residues. CDR3 nucleotides: TGCAGTGCTAGAGTCAAGGGGTCCGGCTCCTACGAGCAGTACTTC. Translation gives CSARVKGSGSYEQYF.

This clonotype was found many times. The chain employs TRBV29-1 and TRBJ2-7; TRBD1 matches at 7 bases. Germline V gene lookup returns CDR1 SQVTM and CDR2 ANQGSEA. The CDR3 loop spans 13 amino acids. With V trimmed by 1 base and J by 2 bases, 2 bases remained unmatched. The CDR3 sequence is CSVEGQGAYEQYF. In DNA form, the CDR3 reads TGCAGCGTTGAAGGGCAGGGGGCCTACGAGCAGTACTTC.

This clonotype was recorded at least ten times. This is likely a read error, given that the CDR3 carries no conserved phenylalanine or tryptophan at its end. This sequence joins TRBV7-8 and TRBJ1-1; D remains unclear. The CDR3 covers 12 residues. Trimming took 4 bases from V and 7 from J, leaving 10 bases between them. The germline CDR1 and CDR2 sequences are SGHVS and FQNEAQ. For the CDR3, the DNA is TGTGCCAGCAGCTCTCCTCGGGGTGAAGCTTTCCTT. Its translation: CASSSPRGEAFL.

With respect to this clonotype: This may stem from a read error, because a much larger clone lies one nucleotide away. This rearrangement joins TRBV7-9 to TRBJ1-2; no clear D. This CDR3 has 15 residues. V gave up 5 bases and J gave up 3 bases, with 16 bases separating them. Germline values: CDR1 SEHNR, CDR2 FQNEAQ (reference sequence). CDR3 amino acids: CASSRAASGYYGYTF. CDR3 nucleotide sequence: TGTGCCAGCAGCCGCGCAGCGAGCGGCTACTATGGCTACACCTTC.

This clonotype was observed many times. This sequence joins TRBV6-2 or TRBV6-3 and TRBJ2-2, with D unclear. This CDR3 spans 15 amino acids. CDR1 is MNHEY, CDR2 SVGEGT, per germline. Between the trimmed V and J ends, which lost 4 bases and 7 bases, there was a span of 16 bases. The CDR3 DNA is TGTGCCAGCAGTTCCTTTAACGCCCCACGCGGGGAGCTGTTTTTT. Translating gives CASSSFNAPRGELFF.

This clonotype was seen repeatedly, ten times or more. This chain uses TRBV7-6 with TRBJ1-5; 7 bases match TRBD1. The ends lost 3 bases at V and 4 bases at J; junction bases unmatched: 9. CDR1 and CDR2 from the germline V gene are SGHVS and FNYEAQ. This CDR3 is 16 amino acids long. CDR3 in amino acids: CASSFTRQGTNQPQHF. As DNA, the CDR3 is TGTGCCAGCAGCTTTACAAGACAGGGAACGAATCAGCCCCAGCATTTT.

This clonotype was recorded at least ten times. The chain recombines TRBV9 with TRBJ2-5; 10 bases agree with TRBD2. The CDR3 has 17 residues. Germline V gene data show CDR1 as SGDLS and CDR2 as YYNGEE. J lost 3 bases, V lost 4 bases, and 12 bases had no gene match. CDR3 region: CASSPKPGLAIKETQYF. The CDR3 nucleotides are TGTGCCAGCAGCCCAAAACCGGGACTAGCGATTAAAGAGACCCAGTACTTC.

This sequence joins TRBV20-1 and TRBJ2-5, with TRBD2 identical over 12 bases. This CDR3 contains 18 residues. Germline trimming cut 2 bases from V and 4 bases from J; bases unmatched to any gene: 14. Germline CDR1 reads DFQATT; CDR2 reads SNEGSKA (reference sequence). CDR3: CSARPLRLAGGPGETQYF. In DNA, the CDR3 is TGCAGTGCTAGACCTCTGCGGCTAGCGGGGGGGCCGGGAGAGACCCAGTACTTC.

There are a few counts of this clonotype. The chain combines TRBV5-6 with TRBJ1-5, with D possibly matching TRBD1 (5 bases). Per the germline V gene, CDR1 is SGHDT and CDR2 is YYEEEE. This CDR3 has 14 residues. Trimming cost V 0 bases and J 7 bases, with 11 bases left between them. The CDR3 DNA reads as TGTGCCAGCAGCTTGGGAGGGGATGCGCAGCCCCAGCATTTT. It is translated as CASSLGGDAQPQHF.

In its sample, this clonotype was seen a few times. The gene calls are TRBV20-1 and TRBJ2-7; D is perhaps TRBD2 (6 bases). V was cut by 0 bases and J by 11 bases, with 14 bases left in between. There are 12 residues in the CDR3. Germline-derived CDR1 and CDR2 are DFQATT and SNEGSKA (reference sequence). The CDR3 sequence is CSARDGTGVKYF. The CDR3 bases are TGCAGTGCTAGAGATGGAACGGGAGTTAAGTACTTC.

This clonotype was counted at least ten times. This chain joins TRBV28 and TRBJ1-1; a weak D match, TRBD1 (5 bases). V was pared by 7 bases and J by 5 bases, with 17 bases between. The CDR3 runs 14 residues. CDR1 is MDHEN and CDR2 is SYDVKM in the germline V gene. The CDR3 DNA reads as TGTGCCAGCATCCGTAAACGGGGCGGGACTGAAGCTTTCTTT. Translating it yields CASIRKRGGTEAFF.

There are many counts of this clonotype. The rearrangement joins TRBV30 to TRBJ1-5; D gene unclear. The CDR3 sequence is 14 residues long. V shed 0 bases and J shed 1 base, with 7 bases lying between them. Germline V gene lookup returns CDR1 GTSNPN and CDR2 SVGIG (reference sequence). The CDR3 loop reads CAWSVTGSNQPQHF. CDR3 nucleotide sequence: TGTGCCTGGAGTGTTACGGGCAGCAATCAGCCCCAGCATTTT.

The V gene is TRBV27, the J gene TRBJ1-1, with D unclear. V lost 3 bases and J 0 bases, leaving 8 bases between the germline ends. Germline V CDR1 and CDR2: MNHEY, SMNVEV (reference sequence). The CDR3 covers 14 residues. DNA of the CDR3: TGTGCCAGCAGTTTCGGCAACATGAACACTGAAGCTTTCTTT. Translated, it gives CASSFGNMNTEAFF.

This clonotype was observed many times. The chain combines TRBV24-1 with TRBJ1-2, with 8 positions matching TRBD1. In germline, CDR1 is KGHDR, CDR2 SFDVKD. The CDR3 consists of 13 residues. Losses at the gene ends were 4 bases for V and 6 bases for J; bases not matched to a gene: 3. The CDR3: CATSDSDRDGYTF. CDR3 coding DNA: TGTGCCACCAGTGACTCGGACAGGGATGGCTACACCTTC.

This sequence joins TRBV29-1 and TRBJ2-1; 7 bases fit TRBD2. The CDR3 is 11 residues long. Germline V gene data show CDR1 as SQVTM and CDR2 as ANQGSEA. Trimming at V came to 3 bases and at J to 13 bases, leaving 6 bases not matched to a gene. CDR3 coding DNA: TGCAGCGTTGACGGTGCGGGAGACCAGTTCTTC. Residues: CSVDGAGDQFF.

This clonotype was observed many times. CDR3 in amino acids: CASGGTLEGTEAFF. The CDR3 bases are TGTGCCAGCGGGGGGACTCTAGAGGGTACTGAAGCTTTCTTT. The J gene is TRBJ1-1, the V gene TRBV6-5; perhaps TRBD1 as D (5 bases). CDR1 and CDR2 (germline): MNHEY, SVGAGI. Trimming removed 8 bases from V and 5 bases from J, with 18 bases in between. CDR3 length: 14 amino acids.

This clonotype appeared a few times. The genes are TRBV5-6 and TRBJ1-2; D possibly corresponds to TRBD1 (6 bases). Germline V gene lookup returns CDR1 SGHDT and CDR2 YYEEEE. V lost 2 bases to trimming and J lost 2 bases, with 13 bases between them. CDR3 size: 15 residues. Written as DNA, the CDR3 is TGTGCCAGCAGCTTAGGGGGGTTTGAGAACTATGGCTACACCTTC. Its translation: CASSLGGFENYGYTF.

This clonotype has ten or more counts. This chain connects TRBV6-5 to TRBJ1-6, with D possibly being TRBD1 (5 bases). The germline V gene encodes CDR1 MNHEY and CDR2 SVGAGI. The CDR3 covers 14 residues. V was pared by 0 bases and J by 7 bases, with 7 bases between. CDR3 in amino acids: CASSYSGTNSPLHF. Here the CDR3 DNA reads TGTGCCAGCAGTTACTCCGGGACCAATTCACCCCTCCACTTT.

This clonotype was recorded many times. The CDR3 bases are TGTGCCAGCAGCTTAGGACAGGACTTCTCCTACGAGCAGTACTTC. Residues: CASSLGQDFSYEQYF. The rearrangement uses TRBV7-2 and TRBJ2-7, with D possibly TRBD1 on 6 matching bases. Germline CDR1 and CDR2: SGHTA and FQGNSA. The length of the CDR3 is 15 residues. Trimming shortened V by 1 base and J by 0 bases, and 10 bases separated the two germline ends.

In this sample, this clonotype turned up many times. The chain joins TRBV6-2 or TRBV6-3 to TRBJ2-2; D might be TRBD2 (6 bases). Germline V gene lookup returns CDR1 MNHEY and CDR2 SVGEGT. Trimming stripped 3 bases from V and 0 bases from J, with 11 bases between. There are 16 residues in the CDR3. CDR3 region: CASSYRGGANTGELFF. CDR3 in DNA: TGTGCCAGCAGTTATCGAGGCGGGGCGAACACCGGGGAGCTGTTTTTT.

This clonotype was seen at least ten times. The chain combines TRBV2 with TRBJ2-7; D unclear. The CDR3 totals 12 residues. V dropped 6 bases and J dropped 6 bases, with 12 bases sitting between them. Germline CDR1 and CDR2: SNHLY and FYNNEI. The CDR3 DNA sequence: TGTGCCAGCAGGGATGGGGTGGCCGAGCAGTACTTC. The encoded protein is CASRDGVAEQYF.

This clonotype was seen ten or more times. The chain couples TRBV6-5 to TRBJ2-5, with a weak D call TRBD2 (5 bases). V shed 5 bases and J shed 5 bases, with 15 bases lying between them. The V gene's germline CDR1 is MNHEY and CDR2 SVGAGI. CDR3 length equals 14 residues. CDR3 sequence reads: CASSLRTSGETQYF. CDR3 in DNA: TGTGCCAGCAGTCTCAGGACTTCGGGGGAGACCCAGTACTTC.

This clonotype appeared many times. A much larger clone lies one base from this, so it may be a read error. The V and J genes are TRBV29-1 and TRBJ1-2; D is uncertain. This CDR3 contains 12 residues. Per the germline V gene, CDR1 is SQVTM and CDR2 is ANQGSEA. In DNA, the CDR3 is TGCAACGTTGTAATGGGTTACAGTGGCTACACCTTC. It encodes CNVVMGYSGYTF.